These 21 T cell receptor beta chains were all obtained from the same sample, sequenced in a study of CD8+CD57+ T cells in acquired aplastic anemia. Using genomic DNA as the template, TCR beta VDJ and CDR3 profiling was carried out. TCRdb reanalysed the reads using MiXCR and keeps one entry per CDR3 protein. The sample lists 200,000 to 250,000 distinct CDR3 sequences, around 45% occurring once. Patients picked for sequencing had shown CD8+CD57+ cell expansion detected by flow cytometry. The source material was sorted CD4+, CD8+, or CD8+CD57+ T cells (not recorded which) from PBMCs. These receptors were taken from a human donor with aplastic anemia.

In its sample, this clonotype was seen many times. This rearrangement joins TRBV5-1 to TRBJ1-1; 7 bases align to TRBD1. Germline trimming cut 4 bases from V and 4 bases from J; bases unmatched to any gene: 13. CDR3 size: 16 residues. The V gene's germline CDR1 is SGHRS and CDR2 YFSETQ. The CDR3 loop is CASSGDSFGLSTEAFF. CDR3 coding DNA: TGCGCCAGCAGCGGGGACAGTTTCGGGTTAAGCACTGAAGCTTTCTTT.

A few counts support this clonotype. The chain has TRBV29-1 and TRBJ2-7; D is ambiguous. CDR1 is SQVTM and CDR2 is ANQGSEA in the germline V gene. V was pared by 7 bases and J by 6 bases, with 13 bases between. CDR3 length equals 11 residues. CDR3 sequence reads: CSASLNSEQYF. The DNA of the CDR3 is TGCAGCGCCAGCCTGAACTCCGAGCAGTACTTC.

The chain uses TRBV2 and TRBJ1-4, with D unresolved. Trimming took 5 bases from V and 2 from J, leaving 9 bases between them. The length of the CDR3 is 14 residues. In germline, CDR1 is SNHLY, CDR2 FYNNEI. The CDR3 region has the DNA TGTGCCAGCAGTCCAATTACCACTAATGAAAAACTGTTTTTT. This codes for CASSPITTNEKLFF.

This clonotype has just a few counts. The rearrangement joins TRBV15 to TRBJ1-2, with TRBD1 as a possible D gene (5 bases). V lost 1 base and J lost 6, with 12 bases in between. The CDR3 is 14 residues long. The germline gives CDR1 LNHNV, CDR2 YYDKDF (reference sequence). The CDR3 protein is CATSRVMGEHGYTF. DNA for the CDR3: TGTGCCACCAGCAGAGTAATGGGGGAGCATGGCTACACCTTC. Variable domain in full (rest from reference TRBV15 and TRBJ1-2): DAMVIQNPRYQVTQFGKPVTLSCSQTLNHNVMYWYQQKSSQAPKLLFHYYDKDFNNEADTPDNFQSRRPNTSFCFLDIRSPGLGDTAMYLCATSRVMGEHGYTFGSGTRLTVV.

The chain recombines TRBV9 with TRBJ1-1, with D perhaps matching TRBD1 (5 bases). The CDR3 is made up of 16 amino acids. Germline values: CDR1 SGDLS, CDR2 YYNGEE. The V end lost 0 bases, the J end lost 1 base, and 13 bases lay between the germline ends. CDR3 sequence (DNA): TGTGCCAGCAGCGTAGAAGACAGTGTCCCGAACACTGAAGCTTTCTTT. Its translation is CASSVEDSVPNTEAFF.

The chain recombines TRBV10-3 with TRBJ2-2, with D hard to call. The CDR3 extends over 12 amino acids. CDR1 is ENHRY and CDR2 is SYGVKD in the germline V gene. Trimming shortened V by 8 bases and J by 4 bases, and 8 bases separated the two germline ends. In DNA, the CDR3 is TGTGCCATCGTCGGGCCCACCGGGGAGCTGTTTTTT. Translation gives CAIVGPTGELFF.

The V call is TRBV7-9, the J call TRBJ2-1; 10 bases agree with TRBD1. The germline V gene has CDR1 SEHNR and CDR2 FQNEAQ (reference sequence). The junction had 5 bases not matched to a gene; V was cut back by 4 bases and J by 5 bases. CDR3 length: 15 amino acids. The chain's CDR3 is CASSSDRGDNNEQFF. CDR3 nucleotide sequence: TGTGCCAGCAGCTCGGACAGGGGGGATAACAATGAGCAGTTCTTC. Full variable domain (remainder filled in from reference TRBV7-9 and TRBJ2-1): DTGVSQNPRHKITKRGQNVTFRCDPISEHNRLYWYRQTLGQGPEFLTYFQNEAQLEKSRLLSDRFSAERPKGSFSTLEIQRTEQGDSAMYLCASSSDRGDNNEQFFGPGTRLTVL.

The table lists this clonotype with a few counts. V gene TRBV4-1 combines with J gene TRBJ2-2, with 10 bases fitting TRBD1. The CDR3 sequence is 17 residues long. After removal of 0 bases from V and 5 bases from J, the junction contained 6 bases not matched to a gene. Germline CDR1 is MGHRA and CDR2 is YSYEKL. The CDR3, as DNA: TGCGCCAGCAGCCAAGACCGACAGGGGGCATGGACCGGGGAGCTGTTTTTT. Residues: CASSQDRQGAWTGELFF.

The chain uses TRBV6-2 or TRBV6-3 and TRBJ1-1, with D possibly being TRBD1 (5 bases). Germline CDR1 reads MNHEY; CDR2 reads SVGEGT. Between the trimmed V and J ends, which lost 5 bases and 4 bases, there was a span of 14 bases. The CDR3 sequence is 14 residues long. The CDR3 sequence is CASSLTRVGTEAFF. The CDR3 bases are TGTGCCAGCAGTCTTACCAGGGTGGGCACTGAAGCTTTCTTT.

This clonotype came up a few times. The rearrangement links TRBV3-1 to TRBJ2-1; 9 nucleotides line up with TRBD1. Looked up from germline, CDR1 is LGHDT and CDR2 is YNNKEL (reference sequence). The CDR3 has 16 amino acids. V lost 6 bases and J lost 6; bases outside the gene matches: 12. This CDR3 reads CASSPVPGTGSNEQFF. CDR3 in DNA: TGTGCCAGCAGTCCTGTCCCCGGGACAGGGTCCAATGAGCAGTTCTTC.

The chain links TRBV25-1 to TRBJ1-5; the D gene is possibly TRBD1 (6 bases). The CDR3 runs 17 residues. Germline CDR1 reads MGHDK; CDR2 reads SYGVNS. V was pared by 5 bases and J by 2 bases, with 19 bases between. DNA for the CDR3: TGTGCCAGCAGTCTGACCGCGGGGGGGCAGGGCAATCAGCCCCAGCATTTT. Translation gives CASSLTAGGQGNQPQHF. The full variable domain, rest sourced from reference TRBV25-1 and TRBJ1-5, is EADIYQTPRYLVIGTGKKITLECSQTMGHDKMYWYQQDPGMELHLIHYSYGVNSTEKGDLSSESTVSRIRTEHFPLTLESARPSHTSQYLCASSLTAGGQGNQPQHFGDGTRLSIL.

This clonotype was observed many times. The chain has TRBV7-3 and TRBJ2-7, with 9 bases lining up with TRBD2. V shed 2 bases, J shed 7 bases, and the junction held 6 bases outside the gene matches. Germline V gene lookup returns CDR1 SGHTA and CDR2 FQGTGA. CDR3 length equals 14 residues. The CDR3 spells CASSLAGGLEEQYF. CDR3 DNA sequence: TGTGCCAGCAGCTTAGCGGGGGGGCTGGAGGAGCAGTACTTC.

The chain couples TRBV11-2 to TRBJ2-7; D might be TRBD2 (6 bases). V lost 3 bases and J lost 3, with 9 bases in between. The length of the CDR3 is 13 residues. CDR1 and CDR2 from the germline V gene are SGHAT and FQNNGV. CDR3 sequence reads: CASSFTGGYEQYV. The DNA of the CDR3 is TGTGCCAGCAGCTTTACCGGGGGCTACGAGCAGTACGTC.

This clonotype was found a few times. The chain uses TRBV7-2 and TRBJ1-1; D uncertain. The V gene lost 6 bases and the J gene lost 4 bases, with 15 bases spanning the gap. The CDR3 spans 14 residues. In germline, CDR1 is SGHTA, CDR2 FQGNSA. CDR3 sequence: CASSDLNGGTEAFF. CDR3 nucleotides: TGTGCCAGCAGTGACTTGAATGGAGGCACTGAAGCTTTCTTT. Full variable domain (remainder filled in from reference TRBV7-2 and TRBJ1-1): GAGVSQSPSNKVTEKGKDVELRCDPISGHTALYWYRQSLGQGLEFLIYFQGNSAPDKSGLPSDRFSAERTGGSVSTLTIQRTQQEDSAVYLCASSDLNGGTEAFFGQGTRLTVV.

At least ten counts were recorded for this clonotype. The chain links TRBV7-8 to TRBJ1-2, with 7 bases that match TRBD1. The CDR3 covers 15 residues. Per germline, CDR1 SGHVS and CDR2 FQNEAQ. Germline trimming cut 5 bases from V and 5 bases from J; bases unmatched to any gene: 11. The DNA of the CDR3 is TGTGCCAGCAGCGGACGGAGCCAGGGGGAATATGGCTACACCTTC. This gives the protein CASSGRSQGEYGYTF. Full variable domain (remainder filled in from reference TRBV7-8 and TRBJ1-2): GAGVSQSPRYKVAKRGQDVALRCDPISGHVSLFWYQQALGQGPEFLTYFQNEAQLDKSGLPSDRFFAERPEGSVSTLKIQRTQQEDSAVYLCASSGRSQGEYGYTFGSGTRLTVV.

To note about this clonotype: A junction end diverges from the germline sequence, so it may reflect a read error. V gene TRBV5-1 combines with J gene TRBJ1-4; D possibly corresponds to TRBD1 (5 bases). Per the germline V gene, CDR1 is SGHRS and CDR2 is YFSETQ. The CDR3 spans 16 residues. CDR3 sequence reads: CASSLGEGVANEKLLW. CDR3 nucleotides: TGCGCCAGCAGCTTGGGGGAAGGGGTAGCTAATGAAAAACTGTTGTGG.

This clonotype appeared a few times. An end of the junction differs from the germline gene, which may be a read error. The chain links TRBV25-1 to TRBJ2-7, with 11 bases fitting TRBD1. The CDR3 is made up of 14 amino acids. From germline, CDR1 is MGHDK and CDR2 SYGVNS. CDR3 sequence (DNA): TGTGCCAGCAGTCGAGGACAGGGGGCCTCACCCCTCCACTTC. It encodes CASSRGQGASPLHF.

This clonotype came up many times. The gene calls are TRBV5-1 and TRBJ2-5; D is undetermined. Germline V gene lookup returns CDR1 SGHRS and CDR2 YFSETQ. The CDR3 contains 13 residues. V lost 0 bases and J 4 bases, leaving 7 bases between the germline ends. DNA of the CDR3: TGCGCCAGCAGCTTGGGACCCCCAGAGACCCAGTACTTC. Amino acids: CASSLGPPETQYF.

On this clonotype: Here the CDR3 omits its conserved ending phenylalanine or tryptophan, so a read error is the likely source. The DNA is omitted, as the CDR3 cannot be located on it reliably, and the CDR3 follows TCRdb's listing. J is TRBJ2-5 and V is TRBV27; TRBD2 is taken as the D call from the table, unchecked against the DNA. The CDR3 has 14 residues if both end residues are counted. Germline V gene data show CDR1 as MNHEY and CDR2 as SMNVEV (reference sequence). The chain's CDR3 is CASAPLDYGYTFGS.

This clonotype showed up just a few times. V gene TRBV7-9 combines with J gene TRBJ2-7; 7 bases agree with TRBD1. V dropped 8 bases and J dropped 2; count of bases not matched to a gene: 9. The CDR3 is 14 residues long. From germline, CDR1 is SEHNR and CDR2 FQNEAQ (reference sequence). The CDR3: CASVMTGTTYEQYF. The CDR3 bases are TGTGCCAGCGTAATGACAGGGACCACCTACGAGCAGTACTTC.

The rearrangement joins TRBV4-2 to TRBJ2-1; D is ambiguous. Germline CDR1 is LGHNA and CDR2 is YNFKEQ. V was trimmed by 4 bases and J by 10 bases, leaving 20 bases between them. The CDR3 totals 15 residues. This chain's CDR3 is CASSPGVRASSEQFF. The DNA for the CDR3 is TGTGCCAGCAGCCCAGGAGTGAGAGCTTCCTCGGAGCAGTTCTTC.